The sequence of this TCR beta chain was determined in a study of T cell repertoires in cytomegalovirus infection. MiXCR, run by TCRdb on the reads, gives a single entry per CDR3 protein. The data contain about 740,000 distinct CDR3 sequences, less than 40% of them seen just once; the ten biggest clones take up about 2.8%. This clonotype was observed a few times. CDR3 length equals 16 residues. The germline V gene encodes CDR1 LNHNV and CDR2 YYDKDF (reference sequence). Trimming stripped 8 bases from V and 0 bases from J, with 19 bases between. Sequenced input: PBMCs. This TCR was recovered from a human donor in good health (CMV status not recorded). Some clones in this sample may be carry-over from other donors' samples. The chain uses TRBV15 and TRBJ2-5; D perhaps matches TRBD1 (6 bases). The DNA for the CDR3 is TGTGCCACCTCAAACCCAGGGGCCTTGTACCAAGAGACCCAGTACTTC. Protein product: CATSNPGALYQETQYF. The variable domain in full, with the rest retrieved from reference TRBV15 and TRBJ2-5, is DAMVIQNPRYQVTQFGKPVTLSCSQTLNHNVMYWYQQKSSQAPKLLFHYYDKDFNNEADTPDNFQSRRPNTSFCFLDIRSPGLGDTAMYLCATSNPGALYQETQYFGPGTRLLVL.